This T cell receptor (beta chain) was recovered during a study of patients and donors after allogeneic stem cell transplantation. The CDR3 totals 13 residues. V dropped 8 bases and J dropped 4 bases, with 15 bases sitting between them. TCRdb ran MiXCR on the RT-PCR reads and lists one entry per CDR3 protein. Among a few hundred thousand distinct CDR3 sequences listed, 13% to 15% were seen once. This clonotype was picked up many times. This clonotype originated in a human donor who was either an allogeneic HSCT recipient or a stem cell or donor lymphocyte infusion donor (not recorded which). It is not recorded whose cells these are; they may come from a transplant donor. The material sequenced was blood, either unsorted or a sorted T cell fraction (not recorded which). This chain connects TRBV12-3 or TRBV12-4 to TRBJ2-7; either TRBD1 or TRBD2 may supply D (6 bases each). The CDR3 region is CASARGEAYEQYF. The CDR3 DNA sequence: TGTGCCAGCGCAAGGGGGGAGGCTTACGAGCAGTACTTC.